What follows are 14 T cell receptor beta chains derived from one specimen sequenced in a study of beta chain features in type 1 diabetes. Sequencing targeted expressed TCRB transcripts, as all isolated RNA had been reverse transcribed. Sequenced by immunoSEQ multiplex PCR; TCRdb stores in-frame clones only, minus some. The table records some 400,000 clones, about 16% of them present only once. The sample consisted of naive CD4+ T cells from blood. These receptors were obtained from a woman aged 18 to 35 in good health.

For this clone: The same CDR3 is also encoded by other DNA sequences in this sample. The rearrangement links TRBV30 to TRBJ2-3, with 7 bases aligning to TRBD1. This CDR3 has 13 amino acids. J lost 2 bases, V lost 4 bases, and 3 bases had no gene match. Germline V CDR1 and CDR2: GTSNPN, SVGIG (reference sequence). The CDR3 reads CAWNRGSTDTQYF. DNA of the CDR3: TGTGCCTGGAACAGGGGCTCCACAGATACGCAGTATTTT.

The chain recombines TRBV28 with TRBJ2-1, with a tentative D call TRBD2 (5 bases). Per germline, CDR1 MDHEN and CDR2 SYDVKM. V lost 10 bases and J 0 bases, leaving 10 bases between the germline ends. The CDR3 consists of 13 residues. CDR3 amino acids: CATGGSSYNEQFF. In DNA form, the CDR3 reads TGTGCCACCGGTGGGAGCTCCTACAATGAGCAGTTCTTC.

This rearrangement joins TRBV7-9 to TRBJ2-5; weak D call: TRBD1 (6 bases). Germline CDR1 and CDR2: SEHNR and FQNEAQ (reference sequence). V was pared by 1 base and J by 9 bases, with 15 bases between. This CDR3 is 14 amino acids long. The CDR3 DNA reads as TGTGCCAGCAGCTTAGTCTCTCCGCAGGGGCCCCAGTACTTC. The encoded protein is CASSLVSPQGPQYF. Drawing the rest from reference TRBV7-9 and TRBJ2-5, the complete variable domain is DTGVSQNPRHKITKRGQNVTFRCDPISEHNRLYWYRQTLGQGPEFLTYFQNEAQLEKSRLLSDRFSAERPKGSFSTLEIQRTEQGDSAMYLCASSLVSPQGPQYFGPGTRLLVL.

This chain links TRBV9 with TRBJ2-3; D gene ambiguous. CDR3 length equals 17 residues. The germline V and J ends were trimmed by 0 bases and 0 bases, with 14 bases remaining between them. The germline gives CDR1 SGDLS, CDR2 YYNGEE. The CDR3 nucleotides read TGTGCCAGCAGCGTAGAGCTTATCGGCGGTAGCACAGATACGCAGTATTTT. Amino acid sequence: CASSVELIGGSTDTQYF.

The chain has TRBV18 and TRBJ1-3; a possible D gene is TRBD1 (5 bases). The germline gives CDR1 KGHSH, CDR2 LQKENI. The CDR3 spans 13 residues. Deletions cut 6 bases from V and 4 bases from J, with 10 bases between. The CDR3 region has the DNA TGTGCCAGCTCCGGACAAGCGGGAAACACCATATATTTT. Protein product: CASSGQAGNTIYF.

This clone was found a few times. The V and J genes are TRBV9 and TRBJ2-7, with TRBD2 as a possible D gene (6 bases). CDR3 length equals 13 residues. From germline, CDR1 is SGDLS and CDR2 YYNGEE. Trimming took off 5 bases at V and 11 bases at J, with 20 bases between the two ends. The CDR3 DNA reads TGTGCCAGCAGAGAACCGGGGGACCCTTATGAGTACTTC. Residues: CASREPGDPYEYF. Supplemented by reference TRBV9 and TRBJ2-7, the full variable domain reads DSGVTQTPKHLITATGQRVTLRCSPRSGDLSVYWYQQSLDQGLQFLIQYYNGEERAKGNILERFSAQQFPDLHSELNLSSLELGDSALYFCASREPGDPYEYFGPGTRLTVT.

There are a few counts of this clone. The rearrangement uses TRBV28 and TRBJ1-1; 7 bases fit TRBD1. The CDR3 length is 13 residues. J was trimmed by 4 bases and V by 5 bases; bases with no gene match: 4. Germline loops: CDR1 MDHEN, CDR2 SYDVKM. In DNA form, the CDR3 reads TGTGCCAGCAGTCATGACAGGGTCACTGAAGCTTTCTTT. The encoded protein is CASSHDRVTEAFF. Supplemented by reference TRBV28 and TRBJ1-1, the full variable domain reads DVKVTQSSRYLVKRTGEKVFLECVQDMDHENMFWYRQDPGLGLRLIYFSYDVKMKEKGDIPEGYSVSREKKERFSLILESASTNQTSMYLCASSHDRVTEAFFGQGTRLTVV.

A few counts support this clone. The CDR3 DNA sequence: TGTGCCAGCAGCCCTGGACAGTGGGGAACTGAAGCTTTCTTT. This encodes CASSPGQWGTEAFF. The gene calls are TRBV7-2 and TRBJ1-1; tentatively, D is TRBD1 (6 bases). Per the germline V gene, CDR1 is SGHTA and CDR2 is FQGNSA. This CDR3 has 14 amino acids. With 5 bases removed from V and 5 bases from J, the gap between germline ends came to 15 bases.

J is TRBJ2-7 and V is TRBV7-2; a weak D match, TRBD1 (5 bases). Trimming pared 2 bases from V and 1 base from J, leaving 15 bases between. The germline V gene encodes CDR1 SGHTA and CDR2 FQGNSA. This CDR3 is 16 amino acids long. CDR3 region: CASSLQGIQSSYEQYF. The CDR3 DNA is TGTGCCAGCAGCTTACAGGGAATACAAAGTTCCTACGAGCAGTACTTC. The complete variable domain, with remaining parts taken from reference TRBV7-2 and TRBJ2-7, reads GAGVSQSPSNKVTEKGKDVELRCDPISGHTALYWYRQSLGQGLEFLIYFQGNSAPDKSGLPSDRFSAERTGGSVSTLTIQRTQQEDSAVYLCASSLQGIQSSYEQYFGPGTRLTVT.

The V gene is TRBV11-3, the J gene TRBJ1-1; 7 positions agree with TRBD1. Trimming cost V 6 bases and J 4 bases; bases outside gene matches: 5. The CDR3 covers 13 residues. Germline-derived CDR1 and CDR2 are SGHNT and YENEEA. CDR3 protein: CASSTQGSTEAFF. DNA for the CDR3: TGTGCCAGCAGTACACAGGGGAGCACTGAAGCTTTCTTT. Complete variable domain (other parts from reference TRBV11-3 and TRBJ1-1): EAGVVQSPRYKIIEKKQPVAFWCNPISGHNTLYWYLQNLGQGPELLIRYENEEAVDDSQLPKDRFSAERLKGVDSTLKIQPAELGDSAVYLCASSTQGSTEAFFGQGTRLTVV.

This clone was seen a single time. This chain uses TRBV5-6 with TRBJ2-1; TRBD2 aligns across 9 bases. In germline, CDR1 is SGHDT, CDR2 YYEEEE. V was clipped by 4 bases and J by 4 bases; unmatched bases: 3. This CDR3 has 14 residues. CDR3: CASSRREGYNEQFF. CDR3 nucleotides: TGTGCCAGCAGCCGGCGGGAGGGGTACAATGAGCAGTTCTTC.

The sample holds a few counts of this clone. The chain joins TRBV4-1 to TRBJ2-3, with TRBD2 matching over 7 bases. V shed 2 bases and J 4 bases; nucleotides not matched to a gene: 3. This CDR3 spans 14 amino acids. The germline CDR1 and CDR2 sequences are MGHRA and YSYEKL. The CDR3 loop is CASSQFTSADTQYF. The CDR3 DNA reads as TGCGCCAGCAGCCAATTTACTAGCGCAGATACGCAGTATTTT.

This clone turned up a few times. The CDR3 region has the DNA TGTGCCAGCAGTCCTTTGAGCGGGAGGGCCCGCTACGAGCAGTACTTC. This sequence encodes CASSPLSGRARYEQYF. The gene calls are TRBV28 and TRBJ2-7; 10 bases align to TRBD2. The CDR3 has 16 amino acids. Per the germline V gene, CDR1 is MDHEN and CDR2 is SYDVKM. With V trimmed by 5 bases and J by 3 bases, 10 bases remained unmatched.

The chain has TRBV29-1 and TRBJ2-6, with D perhaps matching TRBD1 (5 bases). Germline CDR1 reads SQVTM; CDR2 reads ANQGSEA. The CDR3 has 16 residues. The ends were cut back, 7 bases at V and 2 bases at J, with 18 bases in the middle. The CDR3 sequence: CSAYGGRAPGANVLTF. The CDR3 region has the DNA TGCAGCGCCTACGGTGGCAGGGCCCCTGGGGCCAACGTCCTGACTTTC.